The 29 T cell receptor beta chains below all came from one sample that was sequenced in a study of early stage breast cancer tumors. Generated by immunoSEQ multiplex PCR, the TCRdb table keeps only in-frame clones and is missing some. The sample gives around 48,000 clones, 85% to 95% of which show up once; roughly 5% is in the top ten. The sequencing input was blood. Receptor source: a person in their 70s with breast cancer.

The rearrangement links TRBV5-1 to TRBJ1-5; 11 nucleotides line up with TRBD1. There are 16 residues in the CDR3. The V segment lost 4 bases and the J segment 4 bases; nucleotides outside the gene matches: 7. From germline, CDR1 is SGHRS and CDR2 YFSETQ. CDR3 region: CASSLSGTGGNQPQHF. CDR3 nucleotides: TGCGCCAGCAGCCTTTCCGGGACAGGGGGAAATCAGCCCCAGCATTTT.

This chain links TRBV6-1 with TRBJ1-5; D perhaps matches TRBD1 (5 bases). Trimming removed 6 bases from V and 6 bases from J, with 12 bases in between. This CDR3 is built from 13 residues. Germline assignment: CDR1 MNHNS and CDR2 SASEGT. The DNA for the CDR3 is TGTGCCAGCAGCGAACAGACAGTTCAGCCCCAGCATTTT. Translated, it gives CASSEQTVQPQHF.

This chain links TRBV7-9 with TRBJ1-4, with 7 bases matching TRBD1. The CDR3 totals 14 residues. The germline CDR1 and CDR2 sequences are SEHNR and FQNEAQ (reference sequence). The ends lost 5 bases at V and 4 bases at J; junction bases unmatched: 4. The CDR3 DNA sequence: TGTGCCAGCAGCCTGGGACAGAATAATGAAAAACTGTTTTTT. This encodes CASSLGQNNEKLFF.

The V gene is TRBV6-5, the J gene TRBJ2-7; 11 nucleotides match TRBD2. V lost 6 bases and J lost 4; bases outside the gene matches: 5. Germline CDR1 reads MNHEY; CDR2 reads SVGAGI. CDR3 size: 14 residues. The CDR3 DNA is TGTGCCAGCAGCATACTAGCGGGGGTGTACGAGCAGTACTTC. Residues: CASSILAGVYEQYF.

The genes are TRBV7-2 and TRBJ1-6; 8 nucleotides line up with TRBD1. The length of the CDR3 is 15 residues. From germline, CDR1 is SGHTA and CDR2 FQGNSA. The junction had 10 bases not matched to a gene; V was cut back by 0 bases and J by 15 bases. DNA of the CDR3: TGTGCCAGCAGCTTAGCCCAGGGGGCCGGTCGACACCTCCACTTT. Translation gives CASSLAQGAGRHLHF.

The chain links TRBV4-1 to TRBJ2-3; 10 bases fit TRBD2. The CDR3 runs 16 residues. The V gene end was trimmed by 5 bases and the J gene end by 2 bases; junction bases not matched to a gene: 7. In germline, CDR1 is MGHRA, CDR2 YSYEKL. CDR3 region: CASSARTSGITDTQYF. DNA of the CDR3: TGCGCCAGCAGCGCGCGGACTAGCGGAATCACAGATACGCAGTATTTT.

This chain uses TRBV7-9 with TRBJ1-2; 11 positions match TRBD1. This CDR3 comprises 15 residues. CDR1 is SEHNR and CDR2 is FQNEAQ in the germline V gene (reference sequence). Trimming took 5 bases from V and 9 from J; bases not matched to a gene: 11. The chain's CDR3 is CASSILGTGGWSYTF. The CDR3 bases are TGTGCCAGCAGCATATTAGGGACAGGGGGTTGGAGCTACACCTTC.

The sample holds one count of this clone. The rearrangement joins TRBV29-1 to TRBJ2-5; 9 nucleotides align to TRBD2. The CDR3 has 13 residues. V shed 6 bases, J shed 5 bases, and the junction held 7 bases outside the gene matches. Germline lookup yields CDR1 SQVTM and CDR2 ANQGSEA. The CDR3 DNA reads TGCAGCGTCCAACTAGCGGGCGGGGAGACCCAGTACTTC. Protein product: CSVQLAGGETQYF.

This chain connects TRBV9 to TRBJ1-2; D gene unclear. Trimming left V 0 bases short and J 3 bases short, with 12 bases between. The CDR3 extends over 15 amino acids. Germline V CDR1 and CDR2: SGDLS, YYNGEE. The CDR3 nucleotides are TGTGCCAGCAGCGTAGGTGGCGGCGTTTACTATGGCTACACCTTC. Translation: CASSVGGGVYYGYTF.

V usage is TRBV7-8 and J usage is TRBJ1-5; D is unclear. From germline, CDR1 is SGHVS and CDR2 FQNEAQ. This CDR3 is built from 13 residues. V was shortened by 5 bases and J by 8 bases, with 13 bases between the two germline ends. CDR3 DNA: TGTGCCAGCAGCGGAGCGGTAAAGGAGCCCCAGCATTTT. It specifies CASSGAVKEPQHF.

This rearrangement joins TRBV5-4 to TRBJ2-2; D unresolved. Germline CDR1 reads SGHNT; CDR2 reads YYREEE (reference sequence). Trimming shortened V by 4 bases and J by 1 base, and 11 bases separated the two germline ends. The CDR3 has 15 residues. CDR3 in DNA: TGTGCCAGCAGCCCGCAGGCGCTGAACACCGGGGAGCTGTTTTTT. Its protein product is CASSPQALNTGELFF.

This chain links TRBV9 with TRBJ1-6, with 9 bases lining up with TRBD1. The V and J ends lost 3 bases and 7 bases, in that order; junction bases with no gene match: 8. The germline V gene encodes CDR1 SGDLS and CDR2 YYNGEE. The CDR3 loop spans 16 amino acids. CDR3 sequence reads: CASSATGQGGNSPLHF. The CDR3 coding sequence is TGTGCCAGCAGCGCCACGGGACAGGGAGGCAATTCACCCCTCCACTTT.

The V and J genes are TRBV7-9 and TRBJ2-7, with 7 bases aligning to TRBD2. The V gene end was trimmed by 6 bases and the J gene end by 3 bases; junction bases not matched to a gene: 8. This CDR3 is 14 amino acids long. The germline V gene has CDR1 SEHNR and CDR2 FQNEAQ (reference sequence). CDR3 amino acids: CASRRGEGSYEQYF. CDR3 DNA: TGTGCCAGCAGAAGAGGGGAGGGAAGCTACGAGCAGTACTTC.

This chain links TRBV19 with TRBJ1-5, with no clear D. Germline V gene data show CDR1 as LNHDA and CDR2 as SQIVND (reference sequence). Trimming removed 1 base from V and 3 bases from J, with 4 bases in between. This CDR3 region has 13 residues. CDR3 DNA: TGTGCCAGTAGTATAGTCTACAATCAGCCCCAGCATTTT. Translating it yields CASSIVYNQPQHF. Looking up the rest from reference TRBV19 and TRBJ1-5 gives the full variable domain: DGGITQSPKYLFRKEGQNVTLSCEQNLNHDAMYWYRQDPGQGLRLIYYSQIVNDFQKGDIAEGYSVSREKKESFPLTVTSAQKNPTAFYLCASSIVYNQPQHFGDGTRLSIL.

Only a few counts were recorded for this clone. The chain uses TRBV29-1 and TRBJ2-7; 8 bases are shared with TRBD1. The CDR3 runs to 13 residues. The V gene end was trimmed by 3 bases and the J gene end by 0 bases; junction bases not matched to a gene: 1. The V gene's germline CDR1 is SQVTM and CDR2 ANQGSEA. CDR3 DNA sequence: TGCAGCGTTGAGGGACAGGACTCCTACGAGCAGTACTTC. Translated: CSVEGQDSYEQYF.

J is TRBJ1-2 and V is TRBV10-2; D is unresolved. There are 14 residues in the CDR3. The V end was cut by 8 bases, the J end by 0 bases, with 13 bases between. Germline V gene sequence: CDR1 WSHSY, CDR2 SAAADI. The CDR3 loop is CASGSQLTNYGYTF. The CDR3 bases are TGCGCCAGCGGTTCACAGCTGACTAACTATGGCTACACCTTC.

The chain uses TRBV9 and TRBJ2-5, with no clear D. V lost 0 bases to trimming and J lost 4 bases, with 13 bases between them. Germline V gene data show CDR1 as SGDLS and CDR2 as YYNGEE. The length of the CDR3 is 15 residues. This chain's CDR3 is CASSVATSRRETQYF. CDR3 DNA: TGTGCCAGCAGCGTAGCTACCTCGCGGAGAGAGACCCAGTACTTC.

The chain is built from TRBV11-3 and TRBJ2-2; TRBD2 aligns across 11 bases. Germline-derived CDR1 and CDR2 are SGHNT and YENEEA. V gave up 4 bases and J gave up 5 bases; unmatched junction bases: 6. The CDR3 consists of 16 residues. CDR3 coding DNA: TGTGCCAGCAGCTCAGGGACTAGCGGAACAACCGGGGAGCTGTTTTTT. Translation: CASSSGTSGTTGELFF.

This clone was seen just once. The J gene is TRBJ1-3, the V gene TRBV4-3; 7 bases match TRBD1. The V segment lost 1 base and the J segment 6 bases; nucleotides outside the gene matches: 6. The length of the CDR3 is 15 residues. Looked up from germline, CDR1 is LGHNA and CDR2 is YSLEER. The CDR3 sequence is CASSQGTGAVNTIYF. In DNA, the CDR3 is TGCGCCAGCAGCCAAGGGACAGGCGCAGTAAACACCATATATTTT.

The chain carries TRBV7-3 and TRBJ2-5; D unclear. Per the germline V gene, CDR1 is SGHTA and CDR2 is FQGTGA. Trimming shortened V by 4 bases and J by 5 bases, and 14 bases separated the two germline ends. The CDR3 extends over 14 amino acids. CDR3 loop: CASSSDAAGETQYF. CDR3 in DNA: TGTGCCAGCAGCTCCGACGCGGCTGGGGAGACCCAGTACTTC.

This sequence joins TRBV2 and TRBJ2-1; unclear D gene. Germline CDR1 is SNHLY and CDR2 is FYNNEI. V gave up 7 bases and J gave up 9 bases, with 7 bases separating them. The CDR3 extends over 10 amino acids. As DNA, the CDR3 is TGTGCCAGCATGGGCACTGAGCAGTTCTTC. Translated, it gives CASMGTEQFF.

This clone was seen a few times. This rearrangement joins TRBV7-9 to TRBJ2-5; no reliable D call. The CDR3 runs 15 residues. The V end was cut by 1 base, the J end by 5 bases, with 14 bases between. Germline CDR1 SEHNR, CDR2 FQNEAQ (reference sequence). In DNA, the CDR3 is TGTGCCAGCAGCTTAGAGCCTCCCATGGGCGAGACCCAGTACTTC. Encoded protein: CASSLEPPMGETQYF.

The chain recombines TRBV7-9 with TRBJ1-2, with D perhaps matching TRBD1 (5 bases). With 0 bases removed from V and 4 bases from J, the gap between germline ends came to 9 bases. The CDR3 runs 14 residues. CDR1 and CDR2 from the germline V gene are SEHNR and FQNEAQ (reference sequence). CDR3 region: CASSLAGALYGYTF. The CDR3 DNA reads TGTGCCAGCAGCTTAGCAGGGGCCCTCTATGGCTACACCTTC.

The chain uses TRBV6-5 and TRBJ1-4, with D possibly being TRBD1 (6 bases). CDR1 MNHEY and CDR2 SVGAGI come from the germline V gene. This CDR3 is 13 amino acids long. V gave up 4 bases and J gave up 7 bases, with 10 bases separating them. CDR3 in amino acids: CASSSPQGEKLFF. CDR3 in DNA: TGTGCCAGCAGTTCCCCACAGGGTGAAAAACTGTTTTTT.

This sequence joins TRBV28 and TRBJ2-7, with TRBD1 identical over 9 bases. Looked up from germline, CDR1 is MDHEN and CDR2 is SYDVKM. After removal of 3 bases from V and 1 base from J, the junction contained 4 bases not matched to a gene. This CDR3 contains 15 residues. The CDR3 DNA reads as TGTGCCAGCAGTTTCAGCGGGACAGGGTCCTACGAGCAGTACTTC. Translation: CASSFSGTGSYEQYF.

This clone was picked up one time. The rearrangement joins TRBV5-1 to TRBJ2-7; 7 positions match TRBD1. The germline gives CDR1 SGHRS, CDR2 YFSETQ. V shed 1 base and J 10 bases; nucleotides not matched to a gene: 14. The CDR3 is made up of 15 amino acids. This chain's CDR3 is CASSLTSGTALLQYF. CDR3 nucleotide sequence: TGCGCCAGCAGCTTGACATCCGGGACAGCACTCTTACAGTACTTC.

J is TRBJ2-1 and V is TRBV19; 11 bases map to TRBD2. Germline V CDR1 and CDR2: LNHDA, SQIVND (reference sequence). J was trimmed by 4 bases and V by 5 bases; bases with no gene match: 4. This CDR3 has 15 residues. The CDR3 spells CASSAGTSGYNEQFF. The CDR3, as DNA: TGTGCCAGTAGTGCCGGGACTAGCGGATACAATGAGCAGTTCTTC.

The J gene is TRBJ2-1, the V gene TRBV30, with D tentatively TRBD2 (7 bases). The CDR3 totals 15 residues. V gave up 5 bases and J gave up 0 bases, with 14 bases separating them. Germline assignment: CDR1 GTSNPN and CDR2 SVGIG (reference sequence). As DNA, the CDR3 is TGTGCCTGGTGTAGGGGGGGAAGCTCCTACAATGAGCAGTTCTTC. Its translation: CAWCRGGSSYNEQFF.

Here the CDR3 DNA reads TGCGCCAGCAGCTTGGGGGCCAACACTGAAGCTTTCTTT. It encodes CASSLGANTEAFF. The rearrangement joins TRBV5-1 to TRBJ1-1; D gene unclear. The V end was cut by 0 bases, the J end by 2 bases, with 5 bases between. Germline-derived CDR1 and CDR2 are SGHRS and YFSETQ. This CDR3 has 13 amino acids.